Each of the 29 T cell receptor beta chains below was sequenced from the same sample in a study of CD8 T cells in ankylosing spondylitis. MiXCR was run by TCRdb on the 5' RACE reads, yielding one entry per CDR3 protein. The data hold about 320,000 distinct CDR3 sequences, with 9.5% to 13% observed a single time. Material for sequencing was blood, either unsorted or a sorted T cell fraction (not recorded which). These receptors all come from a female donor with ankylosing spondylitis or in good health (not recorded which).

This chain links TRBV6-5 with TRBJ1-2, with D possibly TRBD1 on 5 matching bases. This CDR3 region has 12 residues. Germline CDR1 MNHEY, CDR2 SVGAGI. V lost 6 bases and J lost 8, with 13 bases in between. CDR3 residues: CASRSGGSGYTF. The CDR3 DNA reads TGTGCCAGCAGGTCGGGGGGGAGCGGCTACACCTTC.

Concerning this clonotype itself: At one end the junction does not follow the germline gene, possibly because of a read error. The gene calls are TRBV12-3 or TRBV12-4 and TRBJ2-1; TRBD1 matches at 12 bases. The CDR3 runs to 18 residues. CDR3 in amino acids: CAISPGTGGLNFYNEQFF. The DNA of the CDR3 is TGTGCCATCAGTCCCGGGACAGGGGGCTTAAACTTTTACAATGAGCAGTTCTTC.

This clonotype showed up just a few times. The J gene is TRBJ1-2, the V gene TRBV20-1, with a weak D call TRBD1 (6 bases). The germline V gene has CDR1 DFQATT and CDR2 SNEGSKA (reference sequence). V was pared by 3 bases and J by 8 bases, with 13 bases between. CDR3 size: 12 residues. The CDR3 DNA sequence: TGCAGTGCTAGTTCCACAGGGCAAGGCTACACCTTC. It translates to CSASSTGQGYTF.

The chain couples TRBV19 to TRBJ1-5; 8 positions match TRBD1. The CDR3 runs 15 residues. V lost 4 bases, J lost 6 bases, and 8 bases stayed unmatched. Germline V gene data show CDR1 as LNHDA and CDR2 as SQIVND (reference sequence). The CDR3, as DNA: TGTGCCAGTAGTAACGACAGGGGAGGGGGTCAGCCCCAGCATTTT. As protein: CASSNDRGGGQPQHF.

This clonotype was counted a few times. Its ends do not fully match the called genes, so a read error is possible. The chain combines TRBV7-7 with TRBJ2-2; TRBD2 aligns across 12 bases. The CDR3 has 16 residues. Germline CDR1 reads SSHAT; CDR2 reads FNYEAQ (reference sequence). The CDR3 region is CASSGLAGLNTGELFF. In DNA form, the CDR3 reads TGTGCTAGCAGCGGACTAGCGGGGCTGAACACCGGGGAGCTGTTTTTT. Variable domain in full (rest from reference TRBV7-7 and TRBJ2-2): GAGVSQSPRYKVTKRGQDVTLRCDPISSHATLYWYQQALGQGPEFLTYFNYEAQPDKSGLPSDRFSAERPEGSISTLTIQRTEQRDSAMYRCASSGLAGLNTGELFFGEGSRLTVL.

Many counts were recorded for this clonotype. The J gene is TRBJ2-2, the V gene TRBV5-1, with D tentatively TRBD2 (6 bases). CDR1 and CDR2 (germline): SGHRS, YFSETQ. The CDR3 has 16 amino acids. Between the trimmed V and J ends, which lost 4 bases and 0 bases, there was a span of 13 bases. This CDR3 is CASSTTGTSNTGELFF. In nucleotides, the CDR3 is TGCGCCAGCAGCACGACCGGGACTTCGAACACCGGGGAGCTGTTTTTT. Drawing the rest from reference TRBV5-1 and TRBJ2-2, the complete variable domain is KAGVTQTPRYLIKTRGQQVTLSCSPISGHRSVSWYQQTPGQGLQFLFEYFSETQRNKGNFPGRFSGRQFSNSRSEMNVSTLELGDSALYLCASSTTGTSNTGELFFGEGSRLTVL.

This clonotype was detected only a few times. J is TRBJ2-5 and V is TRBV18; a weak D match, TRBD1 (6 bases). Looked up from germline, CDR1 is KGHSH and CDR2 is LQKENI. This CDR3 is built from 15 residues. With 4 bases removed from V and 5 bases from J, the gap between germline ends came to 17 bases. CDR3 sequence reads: CASSQLPGQGETQYF. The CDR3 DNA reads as TGTGCCAGCTCACAGCTCCCAGGCCAGGGGGAGACCCAGTACTTC.

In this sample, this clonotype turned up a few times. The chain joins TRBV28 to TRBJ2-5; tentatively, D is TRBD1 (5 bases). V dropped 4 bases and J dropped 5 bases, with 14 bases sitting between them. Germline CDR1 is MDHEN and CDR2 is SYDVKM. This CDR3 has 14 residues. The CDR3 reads CASSSPHRWETQYF. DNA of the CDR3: TGTGCCAGCAGTTCCCCCCACAGGTGGGAGACCCAGTACTTC.

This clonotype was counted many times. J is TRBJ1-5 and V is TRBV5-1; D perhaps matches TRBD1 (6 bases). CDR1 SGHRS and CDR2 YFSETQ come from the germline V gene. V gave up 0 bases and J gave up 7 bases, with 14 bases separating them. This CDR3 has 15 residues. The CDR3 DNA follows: TGCGCCAGCAGCTTGGCAGCAGGGGCCGGGCAGCCCCAGCATTTT. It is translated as CASSLAAGAGQPQHF.

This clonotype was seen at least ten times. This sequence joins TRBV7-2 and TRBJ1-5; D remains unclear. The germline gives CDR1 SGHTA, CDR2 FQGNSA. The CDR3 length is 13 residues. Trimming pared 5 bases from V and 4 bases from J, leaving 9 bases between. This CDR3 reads CASSAQGNQPQHF. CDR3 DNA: TGTGCCAGCAGCGCACAAGGGAATCAGCCCCAGCATTTT.

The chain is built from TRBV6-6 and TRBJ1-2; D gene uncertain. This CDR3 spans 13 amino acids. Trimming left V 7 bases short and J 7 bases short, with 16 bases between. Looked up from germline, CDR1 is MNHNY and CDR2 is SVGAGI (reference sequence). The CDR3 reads CASTLGGGSGYTF. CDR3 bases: TGTGCCAGCACCTTGGGAGGTGGCTCTGGCTACACCTTC.

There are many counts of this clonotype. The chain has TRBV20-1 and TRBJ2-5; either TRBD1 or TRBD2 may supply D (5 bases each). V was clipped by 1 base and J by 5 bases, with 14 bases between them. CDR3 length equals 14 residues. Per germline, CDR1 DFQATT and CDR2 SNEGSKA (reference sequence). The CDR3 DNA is TGCAGTGCTAGAGCTCGGGGCATCTTGGAGACCCAGTACTTC. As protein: CSARARGILETQYF.

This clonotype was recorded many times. The CDR3 spells CASSQGGGRNQPQHF. The CDR3 region has the DNA TGTGCCAGCAGCCAGGGGGGGGGCCGAAATCAGCCCCAGCATTTT. The V and J genes are TRBV6-2 or TRBV6-3 and TRBJ1-5, with 7 bases matching TRBD1. The CDR3 loop spans 15 amino acids. Germline CDR1 reads MNHEY; CDR2 reads SVGEGT. V lost 6 bases to trimming and J lost 4 bases; unmatched junction nucleotides: 9.

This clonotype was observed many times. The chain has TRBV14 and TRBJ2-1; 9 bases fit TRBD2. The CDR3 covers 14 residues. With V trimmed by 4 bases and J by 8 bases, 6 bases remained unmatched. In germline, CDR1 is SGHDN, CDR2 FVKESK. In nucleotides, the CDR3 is TGTGCCAGCAGCCGCCTAGCGGGAAAGGATGAGCAGTTCTTC. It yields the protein CASSRLAGKDEQFF.

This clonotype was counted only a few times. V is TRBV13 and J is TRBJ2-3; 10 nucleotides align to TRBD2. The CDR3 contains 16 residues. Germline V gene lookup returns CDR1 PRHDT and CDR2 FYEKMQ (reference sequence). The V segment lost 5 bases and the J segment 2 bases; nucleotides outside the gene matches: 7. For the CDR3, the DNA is TGTGCCAGCAGCCGGAGCGGGAGGGACCTCACAGATACGCAGTATTTT. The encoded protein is CASSRSGRDLTDTQYF.

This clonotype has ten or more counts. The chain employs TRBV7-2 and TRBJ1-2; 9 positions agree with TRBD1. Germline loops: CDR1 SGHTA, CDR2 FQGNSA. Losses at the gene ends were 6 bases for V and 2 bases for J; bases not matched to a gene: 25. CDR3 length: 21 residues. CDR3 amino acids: CASRKEHPGTGTQNRNYGYTF. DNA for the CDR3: TGTGCCAGCAGAAAAGAACATCCCGGGACAGGGACCCAAAACCGGAACTATGGCTACACCTTC.

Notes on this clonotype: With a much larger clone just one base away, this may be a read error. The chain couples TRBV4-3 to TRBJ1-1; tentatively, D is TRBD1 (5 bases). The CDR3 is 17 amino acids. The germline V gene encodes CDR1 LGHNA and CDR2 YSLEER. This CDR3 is CANSRQNVGHQNTEAFF. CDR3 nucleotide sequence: TGCGCCAACAGCCGACAAAACGTAGGACACCAGAACACTGAAGCTTTCTTT.

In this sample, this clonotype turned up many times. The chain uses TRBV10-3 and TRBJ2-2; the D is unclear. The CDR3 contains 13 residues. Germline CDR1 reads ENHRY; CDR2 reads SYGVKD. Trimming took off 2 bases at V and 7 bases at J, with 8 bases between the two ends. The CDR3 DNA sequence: TGTGCCATCAGTGAGATTAACGACGGGGAGCTGTTTTTT. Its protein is CAISEINDGELFF.

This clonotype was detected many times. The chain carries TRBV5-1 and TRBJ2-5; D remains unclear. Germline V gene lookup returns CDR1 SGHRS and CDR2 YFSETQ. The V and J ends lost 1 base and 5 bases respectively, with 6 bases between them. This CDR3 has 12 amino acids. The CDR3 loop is CASSLIGETQYF. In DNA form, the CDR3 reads TGCGCCAGCAGCTTGATCGGGGAGACCCAGTACTTC.

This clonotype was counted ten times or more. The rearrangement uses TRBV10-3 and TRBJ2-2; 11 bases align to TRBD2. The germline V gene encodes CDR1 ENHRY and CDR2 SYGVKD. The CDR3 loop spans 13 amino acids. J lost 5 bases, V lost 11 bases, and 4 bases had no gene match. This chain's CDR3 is CALAGGPTGELFF. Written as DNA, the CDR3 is TGTGCCTTAGCGGGAGGGCCAACCGGGGAGCTGTTTTTT.

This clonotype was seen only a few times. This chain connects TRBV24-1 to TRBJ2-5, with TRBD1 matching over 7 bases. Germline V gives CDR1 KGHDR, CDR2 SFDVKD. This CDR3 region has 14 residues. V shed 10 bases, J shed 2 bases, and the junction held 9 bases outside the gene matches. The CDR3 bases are TGTGCCACGTCAGGGACAGCTGGTCAAGAGACCCAGTACTTC. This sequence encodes CATSGTAGQETQYF.

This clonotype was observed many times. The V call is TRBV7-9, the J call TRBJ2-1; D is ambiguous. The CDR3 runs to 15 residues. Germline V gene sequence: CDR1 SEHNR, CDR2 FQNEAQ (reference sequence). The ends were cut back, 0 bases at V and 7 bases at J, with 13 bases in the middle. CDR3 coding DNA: TGTGCCAGCAGCTTAGCCTCTGGTTTAGGGAATGAGCAGTTCTTC. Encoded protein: CASSLASGLGNEQFF.

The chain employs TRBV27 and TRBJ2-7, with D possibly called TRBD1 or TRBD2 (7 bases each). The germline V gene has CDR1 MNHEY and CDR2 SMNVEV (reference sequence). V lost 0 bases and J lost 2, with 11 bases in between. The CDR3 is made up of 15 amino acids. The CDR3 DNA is TGTGCCAGCAGTTTATCCAGGGGGGGAACCTACGAGCAGTACTTC. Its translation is CASSLSRGGTYEQYF.

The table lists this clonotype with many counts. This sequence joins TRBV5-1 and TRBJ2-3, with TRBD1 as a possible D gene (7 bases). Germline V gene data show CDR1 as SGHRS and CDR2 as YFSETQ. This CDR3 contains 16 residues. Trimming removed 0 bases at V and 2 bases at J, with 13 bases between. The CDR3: CASSLVQGGTTDTQYF. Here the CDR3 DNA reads TGCGCCAGCAGCTTGGTCCAGGGGGGAACCACAGATACGCAGTATTTT.

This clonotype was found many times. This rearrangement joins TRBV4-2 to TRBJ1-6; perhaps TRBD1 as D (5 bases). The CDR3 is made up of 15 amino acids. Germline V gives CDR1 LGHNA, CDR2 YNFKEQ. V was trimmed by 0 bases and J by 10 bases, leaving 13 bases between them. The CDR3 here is CASSQDRRGRSPLHF. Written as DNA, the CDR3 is TGTGCCAGCAGCCAAGATAGGAGGGGTAGGTCACCCCTCCACTTT.

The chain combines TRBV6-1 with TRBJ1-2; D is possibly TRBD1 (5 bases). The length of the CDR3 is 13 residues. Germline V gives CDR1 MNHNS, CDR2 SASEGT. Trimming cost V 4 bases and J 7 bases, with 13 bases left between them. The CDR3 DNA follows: TGTGCCAGCAGTGGTCGCAGGGACCGTGGCTACACCTTC. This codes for CASSGRRDRGYTF.

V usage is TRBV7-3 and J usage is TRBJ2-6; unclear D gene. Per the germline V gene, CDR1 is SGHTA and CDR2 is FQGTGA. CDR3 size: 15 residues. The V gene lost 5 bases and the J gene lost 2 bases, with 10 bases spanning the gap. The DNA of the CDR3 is TGTGCCAGCAGCCTACAGCTTCCTGGGGCCAACGTCCTGACTTTC. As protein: CASSLQLPGANVLTF.

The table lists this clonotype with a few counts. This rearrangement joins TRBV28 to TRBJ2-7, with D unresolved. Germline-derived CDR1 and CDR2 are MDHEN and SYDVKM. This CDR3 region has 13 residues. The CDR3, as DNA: TGTGGAAGCCGCCCGGGCGGCGCCTACGAGCAGTACTTC. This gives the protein CGSRPGGAYEQYF.

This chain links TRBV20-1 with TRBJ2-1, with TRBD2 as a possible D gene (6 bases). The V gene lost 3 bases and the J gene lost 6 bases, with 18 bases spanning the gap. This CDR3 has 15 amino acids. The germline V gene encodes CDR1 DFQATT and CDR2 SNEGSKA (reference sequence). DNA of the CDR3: TGCAGTGCTAGGGTACTAGCTTCAGGGCGCAATGAGCAGTTCTTC. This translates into CSARVLASGRNEQFF.